These T cell receptor beta chains were read from a single sample in a study of blood T cell repertoires in COVID-19. Assay used: immunoSEQ multiplex PCR; TCRdb lists only in-frame clones, some missing. The sample consists of about 190,000 clones, 86% of them appearing once. Sequencing used PBMCs or T cells enriched from blood (not recorded which). The source is a woman between 40 and 50 years old in a cohort exposed to, infected with or recovered from COVID-19 (not recorded which). Both conserved end residues are trimmed from each CDR3. A D gene is named only where the DNA matches it firmly. The size of a clone is reported for some rows only, either as once, few or many, or as a class for expanded clones.

length | J | size | D | V | CDR3
11 | TRBJ2-1 | - | TRBD2 | TRBV29-1 | SVAGGDYNEQF
13 | TRBJ1-1 | - | - | TRBV7-9 | ASSLGPGQDTEAF
11 | TRBJ1-2 | few | - | TRBV27 | ASSLRRGYGYT
13 | TRBJ1-5 | - | - | TRBV7-2 | ASSLPPGGGQPQH
10 | TRBJ2-3 | - | - | TRBV12-3/TRBV12-4 | ASRYGADTQY
13 | TRBJ2-1 | once | TRBD1 | TRBV7-9 | ASSEGQGYEGEQF
12 | TRBJ2-7 | once | TRBD1 | TRBV6-5 | ASRGDRGHYEQY
9 | TRBJ2-5 | few | - | TRBV4-1 | ASSLQETQY
14 | TRBJ2-1 | - | TRBD2 | TRBV3-1/TRBV3-2 | ASSQGPSGRVNEQF
11 | TRBJ1-2 | few | TRBD1 | TRBV11-2 | ASSDRGPYGYT
13 | TRBJ2-4 | - | TRBD1 | TRBV11-2 | ASSRYRGLGNIQY
13 | TRBJ1-6 | - | TRBD1 | TRBV19 | ASSPRQGVGSPLH
15 | TRBJ2-2 | - | TRBD2 | TRBV4-3 | ASSQVASGQYTGELF
13 | TRBJ2-3 | - | TRBD2 | TRBV3-1/TRBV3-2 | ASRSTSGEVDTQY
15 | TRBJ2-1 | - | TRBD2 | TRBV13 | ASSLGPSGGPYNEQF
13 | TRBJ2-1 | - | - | TRBV9 | ASSSASRSYNEQF
12 | TRBJ2-7 | - | TRBD1 | TRBV9 | ASSSGDRGSEQY
11 | TRBJ1-1 | - | - | TRBV12-5 | ASGLEGGTEAF
13 | TRBJ1-5 | - | TRBD1 | TRBV7-2 | ASSLPGGENQPQH
12 | TRBJ1-1 | - | - | TRBV5-4 | ASSVRGGGTEAF
11 | TRBJ2-3 | - | - | TRBV12-3/TRBV12-4 | ASSSPMRGTQY
11 | TRBJ1-5 | - | - | TRBV12-3/TRBV12-4 | ASSYRGNQPQH
12 | TRBJ2-7 | - | TRBD1 | TRBV5-1 | ASSQQQGADEQY
15 | TRBJ1-1 | - | - | TRBV5-6 | ASSFGVGWKRDTEAF
13 | TRBJ1-1 | - | TRBD1 | TRBV5-5 | ASSLSGTVNTEAF
13 | TRBJ1-1 | - | TRBD1 | TRBV5-6 | ASSKATGGNTEAF
12 | TRBJ2-1 | - | TRBD2 | TRBV29-1 | SVENRRERNEQF
12 | TRBJ1-1 | - | - | TRBV6-4 | ASSLGAGVTEAF
12 | TRBJ2-5 | - | TRBD1 | TRBV30 | AWSVDRGYETQY
9 | TRBJ1-2 | - | - | TRBV19 | ASTQGYGYT
12 | TRBJ1-2 | - | - | TRBV2 | ASRSGGGVVGYT
13 | TRBJ1-1 | once | - | TRBV4-1 | ASSQYHQGKTEAF
11 | TRBJ1-5 | - | TRBD1 | TRBV4-1 | ASSDRGNQPQH
14 | TRBJ2-7 | - | - | TRBV5-1 | ASSSRRDTYSYEQY
14 | TRBJ1-2 | - | - | TRBV11-2 | ASSLVGRGLIYGYT
14 | TRBJ2-1 | - | - | TRBV6-5 | ASSFFPSSRYNEQF
13 | TRBJ2-1 | once | - | TRBV2 | ASSDVTGSDNEQF
12 | TRBJ1-1 | - | - | TRBV27 | ASSLGGGNTEAF
10 | TRBJ1-2 | - | - | TRBV5-5 | ASAPGPRGYT